Presented here are 20 T cell receptor beta chains from one specimen sequenced in a study of blood T cell repertoires in COVID-19 (dated by TCRdb to between 2020 and 2021). Library preparation used the immunoSEQ multiplex PCR assay. TCRdb mirrors the immuneACCESS table, restricted to in-frame sequences. Some clones are absent from its copies; in checked studies, under half trace to an unresolved V gene, and the reason for the others is unknown. The sample table contains 320,000 or so clones; only one count was recorded for 85% of them. Under 2% of the sample rests with the top ten. The sample was PBMCs or T cells enriched from blood (not recorded which). The receptors originated from a young woman who had been exposed to COVID-19.

The chain couples TRBV5-5 to TRBJ2-1; 9 bases map to TRBD2. After removal of 0 bases from V and 10 bases from J, the junction contained 8 bases not matched to a gene. The CDR3 contains 15 residues. The V gene's germline CDR1 is SGHKS and CDR2 YYEKEE (reference sequence). This CDR3 reads CASSLAGSGGMEQFF. The DNA of the CDR3 is TGTGCCAGCAGCTTGGCCGGTAGCGGGGGTATGGAGCAGTTCTTC.

This chain links TRBV30 with TRBJ1-3; D ambiguous. The CDR3 covers 16 residues. V was clipped by 0 bases and J by 0 bases, with 12 bases between them. CDR1 is GTSNPN and CDR2 is SVGIG in the germline V gene (reference sequence). The chain's CDR3 is CAWSVPVAGSGNTIYF. CDR3 DNA: TGTGCCTGGAGTGTACCGGTGGCAGGCTCTGGAAACACCATATATTTT.

This chain joins TRBV2 and TRBJ2-1; tentative D call: TRBD2 (6 bases). V was cut by 7 bases and J by 1 base, with 11 bases left in between. The germline gives CDR1 SNHLY, CDR2 FYNNEI. The CDR3 runs to 14 residues. CDR3 coding DNA: TGTGCCAGCACGGCGGGACGGTCCTACAATGAGCAGTTCTTC. Translated, it gives CASTAGRSYNEQFF.

As DNA, the CDR3 is TGTGCCAGCAGCTTAACTAGCGGGAGGCACAATGAGCAGTTCTTC. It encodes CASSLTSGRHNEQFF. This chain joins TRBV7-3 and TRBJ2-1; 10 nucleotides line up with TRBD2. Germline-derived CDR1 and CDR2 are SGHTA and FQGTGA. This CDR3 contains 15 residues. Trimming took 0 bases from V and 5 from J; bases not matched to a gene: 1. Complete variable domain (other parts from reference TRBV7-3 and TRBJ2-1): GAGVSQTPSNKVTEKGKYVELRCDPISGHTALYWYRQSLGQGPEFLIYFQGTGAADDSGLPNDRFFAVRPEGSVSTLKIQRTERGDSAVYLCASSLTSGRHNEQFFGPGTRLTVL.

The V and J genes are TRBV9 and TRBJ2-5; D is undetermined. The germline V and J ends were trimmed by 0 bases and 7 bases, with 13 bases remaining between them. The CDR3 is made up of 14 amino acids. CDR1 SGDLS and CDR2 YYNGEE come from the germline V gene. CDR3 region: CASSVDPQTGTQYF. The CDR3 coding sequence is TGTGCCAGCAGCGTAGATCCTCAAACGGGGACCCAGTACTTC.

The V gene is TRBV6-2 or TRBV6-3, the J gene TRBJ2-3; D call uncertain. Germline V gene lookup returns CDR1 MNHEY and CDR2 SVGEGT. The CDR3 extends over 16 amino acids. Trimming removed 5 bases from V and 1 base from J, with 16 bases in between. The DNA for the CDR3 is TGTGCCAGCAGTCCCCCCCGGGTCTATGGCACAGATACGCAGTATTTT. This sequence encodes CASSPPRVYGTDTQYF.

This chain uses TRBV10-3 with TRBJ2-7, with 12 bases identical to TRBD2. The CDR3 loop spans 15 amino acids. Germline V lookup: CDR1 ENHRY, CDR2 SYGVKD. The J segment lost 1 base and the V segment lost 4 bases, leaving 2 bases of the junction unmatched. CDR3: CAISGTSGASYEQYF. In nucleotides, the CDR3 is TGTGCCATCAGTGGGACTAGCGGGGCATCCTACGAGCAGTACTTC.

V usage is TRBV15 and J usage is TRBJ1-1, with D unclear. Germline V lookup: CDR1 LNHNV, CDR2 YYDKDF (reference sequence). Trimming shortened V by 0 bases and J by 2 bases, and 7 bases separated the two germline ends. CDR3 length equals 14 residues. Written as DNA, the CDR3 is TGTGCCACCAGCAGAGAGGTGGCTAACACTGAAGCTTTCTTT. Residues: CATSREVANTEAFF.

The rearrangement joins TRBV3-1 (or the pseudogene TRBV3-2) to TRBJ2-4; D is possibly TRBD1 (6 bases). The germline V gene has CDR1 LGHDT and CDR2 YNNKEL (reference sequence). The CDR3 runs 16 residues. Trimming removed 4 bases at V and 2 bases at J, with 15 bases between. The CDR3 loop is CASSPVPGATKNIQYF. The CDR3 region has the DNA TGTGCCAGCAGCCCGGTCCCAGGGGCGACCAAAAACATTCAGTACTTC.

J is TRBJ2-7 and V is TRBV10-3, with TRBD1 matching over 9 bases. With 10 bases clipped from V and 1 base from J, the junction kept 5 bases outside the gene matches. The CDR3 is 13 amino acids. CDR1 is ENHRY and CDR2 is SYGVKD in the germline V gene. In nucleotides, the CDR3 is TGTGCCACCCGGGACAGGGAGTCCTACGAGCAGTACTTC. It codes for CATRDRESYEQYF.

This chain links TRBV28 with TRBJ1-5; D gene uncertain. Per germline, CDR1 MDHEN and CDR2 SYDVKM. Trimming removed 6 bases from V and 7 bases from J, with 13 bases in between. The CDR3 sequence is 13 residues long. The CDR3 DNA follows: TGTGCCAGCAGACCTCCGGTGAGCCAGCCCCAGCATTTT. As protein: CASRPPVSQPQHF.

The V gene is TRBV7-2, the J gene TRBJ1-6; unclear D gene. The CDR3 is 13 amino acids. The germline V and J ends were trimmed by 1 base and 13 bases, with 11 bases remaining between them. Germline lookup yields CDR1 SGHTA and CDR2 FQGNSA. The CDR3 sequence: CASSLVIQAPLHF. Here the CDR3 DNA reads TGTGCCAGCAGCTTAGTAATTCAGGCGCCCCTCCACTTT.

The genes are TRBV12-3 or TRBV12-4 and TRBJ1-2; D gene unclear. The CDR3 loop spans 13 amino acids. Trimming took off 6 bases at V and 4 bases at J, with 12 bases between the two ends. Here the CDR3 DNA reads TGTGCCAGCAGCCCACGGAGAGTCTATGGCTACACCTTC. Translating gives CASSPRRVYGYTF.

The gene calls are TRBV12-3 or TRBV12-4 and TRBJ2-2, with D uncertain. Trimming took off 4 bases at V and 4 bases at J, with 7 bases between the two ends. CDR3 length equals 13 residues. The CDR3 reads CASSSFGTGELFF. The DNA of the CDR3 is TGTGCCAGCAGTTCGTTCGGCACCGGGGAGCTGTTTTTT.

The CDR3 DNA reads TGTGCCAGCAGCTCTTTAGCGGGGAAGGAGACCCAGTACTTC. Amino acids: CASSSLAGKETQYF. The chain is built from TRBV7-8 and TRBJ2-5, with 8 bases aligning to TRBD2. Germline V lookup: CDR1 SGHVS, CDR2 FQNEAQ. V gave up 4 bases and J gave up 5 bases; unmatched junction bases: 6. The CDR3 has 14 amino acids.

This chain joins TRBV6-1 and TRBJ1-2, with 8 bases lining up with TRBD1. Looked up from germline, CDR1 is MNHNS and CDR2 is SASEGT. The ends lost 7 bases at V and 2 bases at J; junction bases unmatched: 6. This CDR3 region has 14 residues. The CDR3 nucleotides are TGTGCCAGCAAGGGGCAGGGGGCCAACTATGGCTACACCTTC. It encodes CASKGQGANYGYTF.

The chain recombines TRBV28 with TRBJ1-5, with no clear D. V was pared by 7 bases and J by 3 bases, with 10 bases between. The CDR3 covers 13 residues. Germline CDR1 is MDHEN and CDR2 is SYDVKM. The CDR3 spells CASTLGINQPQHF. CDR3 nucleotide sequence: TGTGCCAGCACCCTCGGGATCAATCAGCCCCAGCATTTT.

This clone was detected a few times. This sample also contains other DNA sequences that code for the same CDR3. This chain uses TRBV5-1 with TRBJ2-1; possibly TRBD2 for D (5 bases). Germline loops: CDR1 SGHRS, CDR2 YFSETQ. V gave up 4 bases and J gave up 2 bases, with 10 bases separating them. This CDR3 contains 14 residues. The CDR3 DNA reads as TGCGCCAGCAGCCCAAGCGGAGCCTACAATGAGCAGTTCTTC. This sequence encodes CASSPSGAYNEQFF. Full variable domain (outside the CDR3, taken from reference TRBV5-1 and TRBJ2-1): KAGVTQTPRYLIKTRGQQVTLSCSPISGHRSVSWYQQTPGQGLQFLFEYFSETQRNKGNFPGRFSGRQFSNSRSEMNVSTLELGDSALYLCASSPSGAYNEQFFGPGTRLTVL.

The chain recombines TRBV7-9 with TRBJ2-7, with 10 bases aligning to TRBD1. CDR1 SEHNR and CDR2 FQNEAQ come from the germline V gene (reference sequence). The V and J ends lost 5 bases and 5 bases, in that order; junction bases with no gene match: 12. This CDR3 spans 16 amino acids. The chain's CDR3 is CASSEITGTGVHEQYF. CDR3 bases: TGTGCCAGCAGCGAAATAACCGGGACAGGGGTCCACGAGCAGTACTTC.

The chain recombines TRBV30 with TRBJ2-2, with a weak D call TRBD2 (6 bases). The CDR3 contains 13 residues. CDR1 is GTSNPN and CDR2 is SVGIG in the germline V gene (reference sequence). The ends were cut back, 8 bases at V and 2 bases at J, with 12 bases in the middle. The CDR3, as DNA: TGTGCCGCCGGGGGACCAAACACCGGGGAGCTGTTTTTT. Encoded protein: CAAGGPNTGELFF. The full variable domain, in which reference TRBV30 and TRBJ2-2 provide the parts outside the CDR3, is SQTIHQWPATLVQPVGSPLSLECTVEGTSNPNLYWYRQAAGRGLQLLFYSVGIGQISSEVPQNLSASRPQDRQFILSSKKLLLSDSGFYLCAAGGPNTGELFFGEGSRLTVL.